This T cell receptor (beta chain) is from a study of T cell repertoires in cytomegalovirus infection. Background on the study: CMV infection and matching HLA type were both indicated by public TCR beta signatures. General study points: Predominance within the ex vivo response was attributable to HLA-C-restricted CMV-specific TCR beta clonotypes. The cumulative frequency of public TCR beta families distinguished individuals who carried CMV together with the relevant HLA.

MiXCR, run by TCRdb on the reads, gives a single entry per CDR3 protein. Here the sample spans nearly 650,000 distinct CDR3 sequences, around 24% being singletons. The sample holds a few counts of this clonotype. The target antigen is unknown. The ends were cut back, 5 bases at V and 9 bases at J, with 8 bases in the middle. This CDR3 has 11 residues. Germline lookup yields CDR1 MDHEN and CDR2 SYDVKM. This receptor was obtained from a human donor in good health (CMV status not recorded). Some clones in this sample may be carry-over from other donors' samples. The genes are TRBV28 and TRBJ2-1; D not certain. The sample was CD8+ T cells from PBMCs. CDR3 amino acids: CASSPWGEQFF. The CDR3 DNA reads TGTGCCAGCAGTCCATGGGGTGAGCAGTTCTTC.